This TCR beta chain appears in the sequencing data of a study of blood T cell repertoires in COVID-19. Study overall: Researchers got acute and convalescent COVID-19 samples from the United States, Italy and Spain. In each case, the material was cDNA or gDNA derived from T cells, B-cell-depleted T cells, or PBMCs.

Per the original methods: Amplification of reference gene primers provided the estimated nucleated cell counts. Libraries were prepared by immunoSEQ multiplex PCR; TCRdb keeps only in-frame clonotypes and omits some of them. The DNA was the basis for D and trimming; V, J and clone size are from that table. The data contain 310,000 or so clones, around 82% of them seen just once; the ten biggest clones take up about 1.2%. The receptor's source is a woman in her forties or fifties with acute or convalescent COVID-19. The sequenced material came from peripheral blood.

In DNA, the CDR3 is TGTGCCAGCAGCCAGCATTTGGGACTAGCGGGGACAGATACGCAGTATTTT. Protein sequence: CASSQHLGLAGTDTQYF. The chain recombines TRBV3-1 (or the pseudogene TRBV3-2) with TRBJ2-3; 13 nucleotides line up with TRBD2. Germline V gives CDR1 LGHDT, CDR2 YNNKEL (reference sequence). V gave up 3 bases and J gave up 3 bases; unmatched junction bases: 6. The CDR3 has 17 residues.